This T cell receptor (beta chain) stems from a study of blood T cell repertoires in COVID-19. Trimming stripped 7 bases from V and 0 bases from J, with 10 bases between. This CDR3 is built from 14 residues. The V gene's germline CDR1 is MNHNY and CDR2 SVGAGI (reference sequence). Here immunoSEQ multiplex PCR was the method, and the copy in TCRdb shows in-frame clones only, minus some. Here the sample spans under 300,000 clones, about four fifths being singletons. The TCR was taken from a man aged 45-60 years with acute or convalescent COVID-19. Sequencing input: peripheral blood. J is TRBJ1-3 and V is TRBV6-6, with D maybe TRBD1 (5 bases). The CDR3 sequence: CASNWGNSGNTIYF. In DNA form, the CDR3 reads TGTGCCAGCAATTGGGGCAACTCTGGAAACACCATATATTTT.